This T cell receptor (beta chain) was recorded in a study of a mutant IDH1 vaccine in newly diagnosed glioma. Study summary: Treated patients showed a male proportion of roughly 62%, a female proportion of about 40%, and a mean age of 40.4 years.

Germline V gene data show CDR1 as LGHNA and CDR2 as YNFKEQ. This CDR3 is built from 17 residues. This clone was detected a few times. Antigen unknown. One end of the junction fails to match germline, which may point to a read error. Time point described: week 47, end of study. The study gave 300 ug of mutant IDH1 20-mer peptide per vaccine dose, with topical imiquimod. Patients had eight vaccinations, in weeks 1, 3, 5, 7, 11, 15, 19 and 23. The protocol was immunoSEQ multiplex PCR, while the TCRdb copy is restricted to in-frame clones and leaves out a portion. The table has approximately 84,000 clones, 75% to 85% seen once; the top ten hold approximately 5.6%.

This specimen consisted of PBMCs, obtained from a glioma patient whose treatment included an IDH1 peptide vaccine. This clonotype originated in a man in his forties with glioma. The rearrangement uses TRBV4-2 and TRBJ2-3, with 12 nucleotides matching TRBD2. The CDR3 DNA follows: TGTGCCAGCAGCCAAGGTCTAGCGGGGGGGAGCAAAGATACGCAGTATTTT. Its protein product is CASSQGLAGGSKDTQYF.